The 10 T cell receptor beta chains presented below share a single source sample, sequenced in a study of shared clonotypes between healthy human individuals. Sequencing was performed with immunoSEQ multiplex PCR; in TCRdb, only in-frame clones are kept and a portion is missing. This table has 2 million to 2.5 million clones, just under 95% appearing once. Sequenced input: naive CD4+ T cells from PBMCs. Described subset: CD45RA+ positively selected. These receptors were obtained from a man aged 18 to 30 in good health. Some clones in this sample may be carry-over from other donors' samples.

V usage is TRBV7-2 and J usage is TRBJ2-7; D perhaps matches TRBD2 (6 bases). The ends were cut back, 4 bases at V and 4 bases at J, with 17 bases in the middle. The V gene's germline CDR1 is SGHTA and CDR2 FQGNSA. This CDR3 contains 15 residues. CDR3 in amino acids: CASSSGLTKIYEQYF. CDR3 bases: TGTGCCAGCAGCTCGGGACTGACAAAGATATACGAGCAGTACTTC. The whole variable domain, filled in from reference TRBV7-2 and TRBJ2-7, reads GAGVSQSPSNKVTEKGKDVELRCDPISGHTALYWYRQSLGQGLEFLIYFQGNSAPDKSGLPSDRFSAERTGGSVSTLTIQRTQQEDSAVYLCASSSGLTKIYEQYFGPGTRLTVT.

The table lists this clone with a few counts. CDR3 sequence: CASSEGQGNTEAFF. The CDR3 bases are TGCGCCAGCAGTGAGGGACAGGGGAACACTGAAGCTTTCTTT. This sequence joins TRBV10-2 and TRBJ1-1; 8 bases match TRBD1. The CDR3 contains 14 residues. V was pared by 2 bases and J by 1 base, with 0 bases of the junction left unmatched. Per the germline V gene, CDR1 is WSHSY and CDR2 is SAAADI.

This clone was recorded once. One end of the junction fails to match germline, which may point to a read error. The chain employs TRBV11-3 and TRBJ2-1; D uncertain. CDR1 and CDR2 from the germline V gene are SGHNT and YENEEA. The CDR3 is made up of 11 amino acids. The CDR3 region is CASSVDNEQFF. The CDR3 nucleotides read TGTGCCAGCAGCGTAGACAATGAGCAGTTCTTC.

V is TRBV11-2 and J is TRBJ2-2, with a possible D match to TRBD1 (6 bases). CDR3 size: 16 residues. CDR1 is SGHAT and CDR2 is FQNNGV in the germline V gene. Trimming shortened V by 5 bases and J by 0 bases, and 13 bases separated the two germline ends. CDR3 sequence: CASSPPGTSNTGELFF. CDR3 nucleotides: TGTGCCAGCAGCCCACCCGGGACATCGAACACCGGGGAGCTGTTTTTT. The complete variable domain, with remaining parts taken from reference TRBV11-2 and TRBJ2-2, reads EAGVAQSPRYKIIEKRQSVAFWCNPISGHATLYWYQQILGQGPKLLIQFQNNGVVDDSQLPKDRFSAERLKGVDSTLKIQPAKLEDSAVYLCASSPPGTSNTGELFFGEGSRLTVL.

The J gene is TRBJ1-5, the V gene TRBV6-1; D unresolved. The germline CDR1 and CDR2 sequences are MNHNS and SASEGT. The CDR3 consists of 13 residues. V was pared by 2 bases and J by 2 bases, with 4 bases between. The CDR3 nucleotides are TGTGCCAGCAGTGAAATGGGCAATCAGCCCCAGCATTTT. Its protein product is CASSEMGNQPQHF.

This chain joins TRBV15 and TRBJ2-3; TRBD2 matches at 8 bases. The CDR3 is 16 amino acids. Per germline, CDR1 LNHNV and CDR2 YYDKDF (reference sequence). The V and J ends lost 3 bases and 1 base, in that order; junction bases with no gene match: 6. The CDR3 here is CATSRPRGGRTDTQYF. The CDR3 region has the DNA TGTGCCACCAGCAGGCCCCGGGGGGGTCGCACAGATACGCAGTATTTT.

The sample holds one count of this clone. The chain carries TRBV19 and TRBJ2-5; D gene uncertain. CDR1 is LNHDA, CDR2 SQIVND, per germline (reference sequence). The CDR3 covers 14 residues. V gave up 5 bases and J gave up 1 base, with 11 bases separating them. This chain's CDR3 is CASSSLPLQETQYF. CDR3 in DNA: TGTGCCAGTAGTTCCCTCCCCCTCCAAGAGACCCAGTACTTC.

This chain uses TRBV11-2 with TRBJ2-3; unclear D gene. The CDR3 has 12 residues. From germline, CDR1 is SGHAT and CDR2 FQNNGV. Trimming removed 5 bases at V and 0 bases at J, with 3 bases between. The DNA for the CDR3 is TGTGCCAGCAGCCTGAGCACAGATACGCAGTATTTT. Residues: CASSLSTDTQYF. Full variable domain (missing parts from reference TRBV11-2 and TRBJ2-3): EAGVAQSPRYKIIEKRQSVAFWCNPISGHATLYWYQQILGQGPKLLIQFQNNGVVDDSQLPKDRFSAERLKGVDSTLKIQPAKLEDSAVYLCASSLSTDTQYFGPGTRLTVL.

The chain employs TRBV18 and TRBJ1-5; the match to TRBD1 covers 10 bases. V was clipped by 0 bases and J by 6 bases; unmatched bases: 8. CDR1 is KGHSH, CDR2 LQKENI, per germline. The CDR3 is 17 residues long. This chain's CDR3 is CASSPPGGQGFGQPQHF. The CDR3 DNA follows: TGTGCCAGCTCACCACCGGGGGGACAGGGGTTCGGTCAGCCCCAGCATTTT.

The rearrangement links TRBV6-6 to TRBJ2-7; TRBD2 aligns across 7 bases. This CDR3 is built from 14 residues. Germline assignment: CDR1 MNHNY and CDR2 SVGAGI (reference sequence). With 6 bases clipped from V and 1 base from J, the junction kept 6 bases outside the gene matches. The CDR3 loop reads CASRKGRGSYEQYF. The CDR3 coding sequence is TGTGCCAGCAGAAAGGGGAGGGGATCCTACGAGCAGTACTTC.